This T cell receptor (beta chain) was sequenced for a study of shared clonotypes between healthy human individuals (dated by TCRdb to 2020 to 2021). Describing the broader study: Three men and two women, aged 18 to 49 years, made up the cohort. Different laboratories and diverse techniques were used to prepare libraries and sequence TCR repertoires, to increase sequencing depth and limit assay-specific biases. Blood TCR repertoires of about 5 healthy adults were deeply sequenced to estimate repertoire size and the extent of clonotype sharing between individuals. Between about 0.85 and 9.5 billion PBMCs per donor were obtained by leukapheresis. For each donor, CD4 naive and CD4 memory were each run on three plates, CD8 naive on two plates, and CD8 memory on one plate. Results the study describes overall, beyond this receptor: Rarefaction of sorted-subset datasets indicated incomplete sequencing despite the large sequencing depth. Larger estimated clonotype richness was generally found for naive subsets than for memory subsets. The small number of donors limited the genetic and exposure-history diversity represented. Sampling was restricted to blood, and TCR repertoires in tissue are likely to differ from TCR repertoires in blood. Sharing across a handful of donors was observed for roughly 5% of naive CD4, about 3.2% of naive CD8, over 2% of memory CD4, and over 0.3% of memory CD8 clonotypes. Pairwise subsampling indicated that sequencing depth was expected to affect the degree of clonotype sharing among donors. Compared with non-shared clonotypes, clonotypes shared by all four sorted-subset donors had higher generation probabilities.

The donors were healthy, HIV-negative adults who had no recently reported acute infections or vaccinations. Every donor was a Caucasian adult living in Nashville, Tennessee, USA. CD4+ T cells were enriched through magnetic negative selection, after which naive cells were positively selected on CD45RA and the remaining negative fraction served as the memory subset. Blood was obtained by leukapheresis, after which PBMCs were separated by Ficoll-Histopaque density gradient centrifugation and cryopreserved in liquid nitrogen vapor phase. Analytical flow cytometry was used to check the purity and quantity of each magnetically sorted T cell population. Each sorted fraction had its genomic DNA isolated and then quantified by UV absorbance on a Nanodrop 2000c. Using the deep immunoSEQ assay, multiplex PCR amplified TCR CDR3 regions from genomic DNA. Extracted genomic DNA from each cell subset was distributed evenly across all wells of several immunoSEQ 96-well plates, and each plate was treated as a replicate. For sorted subsets, each replicate PCR was loaded with about 0.2 ug genomic DNA, equivalent to 30,000 to 35,000 T cell genomes. Purified libraries were measured with a Qubit 3.0 fluorometer, size-checked on a Bioanalyzer 2100, and measured again with the KAPA Library Quantification kit. Each immunoSEQ 96-well plate was sequenced on its own single-read 150-cycle Illumina NextSeq 550 flow cell. In the original analysis: Because only junctional sequences without quality scores were contained in the immunoSEQ output, filtering matching that applied to full-length reads could not be performed. Sequences were annotated with PyIR, a Python wrapper for IgBLAST v1.9, using IMGT germline references to assign V/J genes and CDR3. Any read was removed if the V/J assignment was weak (E-value above 1e-6), the CDR3 was missing, or the read contained stop codons, out-of-frame junctions, or ambiguous translated residues. V3J clonotypes were defined by identical inferred V gene, J gene, and CDR3 amino acid sequence. The percentage overlap between two repertoires was calculated by dividing the number of shared unique clonotypes by the size of the smaller repertoire. RTK rarefaction, the Chao1 estimator, and Recon v2.1 estimates of unobserved clonotypes were used to assess repertoire richness. OLGA was used to compute generation probabilities for all TCRbeta clonotypes that the gDNA method yielded from a few donors. As stored in TCRdb, this immuneACCESS dataset retains in-frame rearrangements with V and J assigned. A fraction of the clones does not appear; measured against another copy, unresolved V genes explain less than half of the discrepancy, and the remainder lacks a known reason. V and J calls and clone size are copied from that table; D and trimming were computed from the DNA. Within this sample are approximately 530,000 clones, with roughly 95% of them counted one time only. Together, the top ten hold under 0.065% of the sample.

Taken from the germline V gene (reference sequence), the CDR1 and CDR2 loops are GTSNPN and SVGIG. Taken from cysteine to phenylalanine, the CDR3 has 15 residues. The kept DNA is CDR3 alone, 45 bases in frame from the first base. V loses 0 bases at its end and J loses 2 bases; junction bases beyond the gene matches: 3. Remarks on this clone: The antigen it binds to is not known. No much larger clone exists at a distance of one base, and base qualities are not known.

The material sequenced was naive CD4+ T cells sorted from blood. The sample's cell subset or site label, decoded: CD45RA+ positively selected. This receptor was taken from a woman in her twenties or thirties in good health. The chain is assembled from TRBV30 and TRBJ2-1; 8 bases in the junction line up with TRBD2. At the DNA level, the sequence is TGTGCCTGGAGTGTACAACTAGCGGCCTACAATGAGCAGTTCTTC. Protein translation: CAWSVQLAAYNEQFF.